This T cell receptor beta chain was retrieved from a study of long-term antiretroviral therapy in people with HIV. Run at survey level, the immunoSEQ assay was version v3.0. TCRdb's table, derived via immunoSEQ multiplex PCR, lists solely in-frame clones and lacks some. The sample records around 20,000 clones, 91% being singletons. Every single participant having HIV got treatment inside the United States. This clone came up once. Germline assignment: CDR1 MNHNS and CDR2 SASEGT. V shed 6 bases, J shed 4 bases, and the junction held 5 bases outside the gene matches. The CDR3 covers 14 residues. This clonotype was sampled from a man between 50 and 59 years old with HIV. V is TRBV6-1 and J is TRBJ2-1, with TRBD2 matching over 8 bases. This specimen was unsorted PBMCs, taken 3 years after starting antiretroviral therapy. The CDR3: CASSPAGAYNEQFF. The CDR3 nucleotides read TGTGCCAGCAGCCCAGCGGGGGCATACAATGAGCAGTTCTTC.